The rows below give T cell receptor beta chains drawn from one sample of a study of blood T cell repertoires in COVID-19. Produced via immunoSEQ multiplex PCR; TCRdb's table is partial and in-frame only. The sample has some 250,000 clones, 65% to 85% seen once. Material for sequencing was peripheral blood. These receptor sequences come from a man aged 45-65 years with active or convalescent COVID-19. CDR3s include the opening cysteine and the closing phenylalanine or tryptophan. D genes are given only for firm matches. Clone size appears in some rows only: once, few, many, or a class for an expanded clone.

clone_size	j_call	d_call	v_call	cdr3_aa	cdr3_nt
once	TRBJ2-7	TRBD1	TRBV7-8	CASSPPGQNSYEQYF	TGTGCCAGCAGCCCACCGGGACAGAACTCCTACGAGCAGTACTTC
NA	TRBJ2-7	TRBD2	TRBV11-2	CASSLDREGGPTYEQYF	TGTGCCAGCAGCTTAGATCGGGAGGGGGGTCCCACCTACGAGCAGTACTTC
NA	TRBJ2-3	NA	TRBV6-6	CASSYSEQRSTDTQYF	TGTGCCAGCAGTTACTCGGAGCAACGTAGCACAGATACGCAGTATTTT
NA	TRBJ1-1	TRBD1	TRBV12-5	CASGLVPGQGAVSRENTEAFF	TGTGCTAGTGGTTTGGTACCGGGTCAGGGGGCGGTAAGTAGGGAGAACACTGAAGCTTTCTTT
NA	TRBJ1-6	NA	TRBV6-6	CASSGAGNSPLHF	TGTGCCAGCAGTGGGGCAGGGAATTCACCCCTCCACTTT
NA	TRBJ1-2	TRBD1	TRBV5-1	CASRRDSNYGYTF	TGCGCCAGCAGACGGGACAGTAACTATGGCTACACCTTC
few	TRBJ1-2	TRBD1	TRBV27	CASSLSGGGYGYTF	TGTGCCAGCAGTTTATCAGGGGGCGGCTATGGCTACACCTTC
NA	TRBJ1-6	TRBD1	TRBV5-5	CASSLLPGQTNSPLHF	TGTGCCAGCAGCCTACTCCCGGGACAGACCAATTCACCCCTCCACTTT
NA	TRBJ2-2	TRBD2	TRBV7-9	CASSPSGTSGATGELFF	TGTGCCAGCAGCCCTTCCGGGACTAGCGGGGCCACCGGGGAGCTGTTTTTT
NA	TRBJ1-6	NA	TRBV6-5	CASSYGGGLSPLHF	TGTGCCAGCAGTTACGGGGGGGGACTTTCACCCCTCCACTTT
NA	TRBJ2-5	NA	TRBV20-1	CSARVAGAGYF	TGCAGTGCTAGAGTTGCGGGGGCCGGATACTTC
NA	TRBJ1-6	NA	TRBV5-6	CASSLMSNSYNSPLHF	TGTGCCAGCAGCTTGATGAGTAACTCCTATAATTCACCCCTCCACTTT
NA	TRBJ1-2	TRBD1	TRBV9	CASSVLTGGYGYTF	TGTGCCAGCAGCGTCCTGACAGGGGGCTATGGCTACACCTTC
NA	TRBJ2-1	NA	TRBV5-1	CASSLDNSNHNEQFF	TGCGCCAGCAGCTTGGATAACAGTAACCACAATGAGCAGTTCTTC
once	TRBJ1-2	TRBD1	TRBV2	CASSRTGVNYGYTF	TGTGCCAGCAGTAGGACAGGGGTCAACTATGGCTACACCTTC
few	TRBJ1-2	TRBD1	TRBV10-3	CAISPGQGSFYTF	TGTGCCATCAGTCCGGGACAGGGATCCTTCTACACCTTC
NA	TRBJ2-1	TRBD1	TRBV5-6	CASSAGTGNEQFF	TGTGCCAGCAGCGCCGGGACAGGGAATGAGCAGTTCTTC
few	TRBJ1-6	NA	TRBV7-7	CASSLPSSYNSPLHF	TGTGCCAGCAGCTTGCCCAGCTCCTATAATTCACCCCTCCACTTT
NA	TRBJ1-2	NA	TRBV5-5	CASSRLANYGYTF	TGTGCCAGCAGCCGACTTGCTAACTATGGCTACACCTTC
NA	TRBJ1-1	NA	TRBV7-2	CASRSWGVGNTEAFF	TGTGCCAGCAGGTCATGGGGGGTAGGCAACACTGAAGCTTTCTTT
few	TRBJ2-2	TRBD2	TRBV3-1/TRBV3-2	CASSQFPGLAGGNTGELFF	TGTGCCAGCAGCCAGTTCCCGGGACTAGCGGGGGGTAACACCGGGGAGCTGTTTTTT
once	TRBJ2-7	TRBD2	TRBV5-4	CASSLGRLAGAYEQYF	TGTGCCAGCAGCCTGGGCCGACTAGCGGGAGCCTACGAGCAGTACTTC
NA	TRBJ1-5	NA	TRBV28	CASSLGTWSNQPQHF	TGTGCCAGCAGTTTGGGCACTTGGAGCAATCAGCCCCAGCATTTT
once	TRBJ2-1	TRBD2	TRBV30	CAWSPLSGGYYNEQFF	TGTGCCTGGAGTCCACTCAGCGGGGGCTACTACAATGAGCAGTTCTTC